One sample yielded the 30 T cell receptor beta chains listed below, sequenced in a study of molecular identifiers for immune sequencing clone quantification. TCRdb re-called the PCR reads through MiXCR, storing one row per CDR3 protein. This sample has 60,000 to 70,000 distinct CDR3 sequences, with approximately 18% found just once. Sequencing used naive CD8+ T cells from blood, with Jurkat cell RNA spiked in. The subset was: FACS-sorted CD8+CD4-CCR7+CD45RA+ naive T cells. All receptors derive from a human donor in good health. Some libraries in this study had Jurkat cell RNA spiked in.

On this clonotype: This may arise from a read error, as a much more abundant clone is one base away. The CDR3 bases are TGTGCCAGTATTTTAACAAGGGGTTCGAGGAACACTGAAGCTATCTTT. Translation gives CASILTRGSRNTEAIF. J is TRBJ1-1 and V is TRBV19; D may be TRBD1 (5 bases). The germline gives CDR1 LNHDA, CDR2 SQIVND (reference sequence). The CDR3 length is 16 residues.

This clonotype was counted at least ten times. This chain joins TRBV11-2 and TRBJ2-3, with TRBD2 matching over 13 bases. CDR1 is SGHAT, CDR2 FQNNGV, per germline. This CDR3 contains 16 residues. The V gene end was trimmed by 3 bases and the J gene end by 2 bases; junction bases not matched to a gene: 2. DNA for the CDR3: TGTGCCAGCAGCTTTGGACTAGCGGGAGCCACAGATACGCAGTATTTT. The encoded protein is CASSFGLAGATDTQYF. The whole variable domain, filled in from reference TRBV11-2 and TRBJ2-3, reads EAGVAQSPRYKIIEKRQSVAFWCNPISGHATLYWYQQILGQGPKLLIQFQNNGVVDDSQLPKDRFSAERLKGVDSTLKIQPAKLEDSAVYLCASSFGLAGATDTQYFGPGTRLTVL.

This clonotype has ten or more counts. The rearrangement links TRBV4-3 to TRBJ2-3; D is ambiguous. Germline V gene data show CDR1 as LGHNA and CDR2 as YSLEER. V lost 2 bases, J lost 1 base, and 13 bases lay in between. The CDR3 consists of 16 residues. CDR3: CASSQQKGLGTDTQYF. DNA for the CDR3: TGCGCCAGCAGCCAACAAAAGGGTTTGGGCACAGATACGCAGTATTTT.

This clonotype was seen only a few times. The chain links TRBV4-1 to TRBJ2-2, with 9 positions matching TRBD2. CDR1 is MGHRA and CDR2 is YSYEKL in the germline V gene. The CDR3 covers 17 residues. V trimming: 1 base; J trimming: 4 bases; junction bases outside the gene matches: 7. The CDR3 bases are TGCGCCAGCAGCCAAGGCTCTAGCGGGGCGCCCACCGGGGAGCTGTTTTTT. Protein sequence: CASSQGSSGAPTGELFF.

This clonotype showed up many times. The chain has TRBV7-9 and TRBJ1-4; D call uncertain. The CDR3 consists of 15 residues. CDR1 SEHNR and CDR2 FQNEAQ come from the germline V gene (reference sequence). V lost 5 bases to trimming and J lost 3 bases, with 13 bases between them. The CDR3 DNA is TGTGCCAGCAGCCTACGGACGGATCCTAATGAAAAACTGTTTTTT. This gives the protein CASSLRTDPNEKLFF.

This clonotype has at least ten counts. This rearrangement joins TRBV20-1 to TRBJ2-3, with D perhaps TRBD2 (5 bases). Germline V gives CDR1 DFQATT, CDR2 SNEGSKA (reference sequence). This CDR3 has 15 amino acids. The germline V and J ends were trimmed by 6 bases and 0 bases, with 16 bases remaining between them. The CDR3: CSAPPFGGSTDTQYF. Here the CDR3 DNA reads TGCAGTGCCCCCCCCTTCGGCGGGAGCACAGATACGCAGTATTTT.

As for this clonotype: A single base separates this from a much larger clone, so it may be a read error. The chain recombines TRBV27 with TRBJ2-7; 8 nucleotides match TRBD2. CDR1 is MNHEY and CDR2 is SMNVEV in the germline V gene (reference sequence). The CDR3 is 14 amino acids. Germline trimming cut 6 bases from V and 3 bases from J; bases unmatched to any gene: 7. The CDR3 loop is CASRRGGSGYEQYF. CDR3 sequence (DNA): TGTGCCAGCAGACGGGGGGGGAGTGGCTACGAGCAGTACTTC.

Remarks on this clonotype: A much more abundant neighbour one base away suggests this may be a read error. This chain links TRBV28 with TRBJ2-2; D is possibly TRBD1 (5 bases). CDR3 length: 13 residues. Germline V gene sequence: CDR1 MDHEN, CDR2 SYDVKM. CDR3 sequence: CAGSFRATGELFF. For the CDR3, the DNA is TGTGCCGGCAGTTTCAGGGCCACCGGGGAGCTGTTTTTT.

Notes on this clonotype: A single base separates this from a much larger clone, so it may be a read error. The chain couples TRBV6-2 or TRBV6-3 to TRBJ2-7, with D possibly matching TRBD1 (6 bases). V dropped 5 bases and J dropped 5 bases, with 13 bases sitting between them. This CDR3 spans 13 amino acids. CDR1 and CDR2 from the germline V gene are MNHEY and SVGEGT. CDR3 DNA: TGTGCCAGCAGTCCCCGGACAGCCCACGAGCAGTACTTC. Its translation is CASSPRTAHEQYF.

This clonotype was counted many times. V and J are TRBV4-2 and TRBJ2-7; 7 bases fit TRBD1. This CDR3 is built from 14 residues. The trim removed 3 bases at V and 1 base at J, leaving 3 bases unmatched. The germline gives CDR1 LGHNA, CDR2 YNFKEQ. CDR3 sequence reads: CASSQRDRSYEQYF. CDR3 nucleotides: TGTGCCAGCAGCCAGAGGGACAGATCCTACGAGCAGTACTTC.

The sample holds many counts of this clonotype. The chain couples TRBV4-1 to TRBJ2-4; no clear D gene. Trimming removed 3 bases from V and 7 bases from J, with 10 bases in between. The germline gives CDR1 MGHRA, CDR2 YSYEKL. The length of the CDR3 is 13 residues. CDR3 coding DNA: TGCGCCAGCAGCCAGGGTATCTTTAACATTCAGTACTTC. It encodes CASSQGIFNIQYF.

The genes are TRBV6-6 and TRBJ1-6; D uncertain. Trimming left V 3 bases short and J 7 bases short, with 13 bases between. CDR3 length equals 15 residues. Germline-derived CDR1 and CDR2 are MNHNY and SVGAGI (reference sequence). CDR3 in DNA: TGTGCCAGCAGTTATCACCAGGAAAAGAATTCACCCCTCCACTTT. Amino acids: CASSYHQEKNSPLHF.

The rearrangement uses TRBV27 and TRBJ2-1; D might be TRBD2 (6 bases). Germline V CDR1 and CDR2: MNHEY, SMNVEV (reference sequence). Trimming pared 5 bases from V and 9 bases from J, leaving 29 bases between. The CDR3 contains 18 residues. The CDR3 DNA is TGTGCCAGCAGTCAAAGGACCCAGCCGGGCCTCCCGGGGGTTGAGCAGTTCTTC. It specifies CASSQRTQPGLPGVEQFF.

A word on this clonotype: This may arise from a read error, as a much more abundant clone is one base away. The gene calls are TRBV9 and TRBJ2-7, with a possible D match to TRBD2 (5 bases). Deletions cut 3 bases from V and 7 bases from J, with 17 bases between. CDR3 length: 14 amino acids. Per germline, CDR1 SGDLS and CDR2 YYNGEE. CDR3 residues: CASSGSIGTGEQYF. CDR3 coding DNA: TGTGCCAGCAGCGGAAGTATAGGAACGGGAGAGCAGTACTTC.

The table lists this clonotype with many counts. The V gene is TRBV6-2 or TRBV6-3, the J gene TRBJ1-1, with D perhaps matching TRBD1 (6 bases). CDR3 length: 17 residues. Germline CDR1 MNHEY, CDR2 SVGEGT. V was trimmed by 0 bases and J by 0 bases, leaving 14 bases between them. CDR3 sequence reads: CASSYSVGDNMNTEAFF. In DNA, the CDR3 is TGTGCCAGCAGTTACTCGGTAGGGGACAATATGAACACTGAAGCTTTCTTT.

The chain couples TRBV4-1 to TRBJ2-1; D call uncertain. The germline V gene encodes CDR1 MGHRA and CDR2 YSYEKL. The V and J ends lost 3 bases and 7 bases respectively, with 7 bases between them. CDR3 size: 12 residues. The CDR3 is CASSHLQNEQFF. DNA for the CDR3: TGCGCCAGCAGCCACTTACAAAATGAGCAGTTCTTC.

The table lists this clonotype with many counts. The V gene is TRBV6-6, the J gene TRBJ2-7; no definite D call. Germline V gene sequence: CDR1 MNHNY, CDR2 SVGAGI (reference sequence). The V end was cut by 2 bases, the J end by 7 bases, with 9 bases between. This CDR3 is built from 12 residues. Here the CDR3 DNA reads TGTGCCAGCAGTTACGTCGTCGAGGAGCAGTACTTC. It encodes CASSYVVEEQYF.

This clonotype has just a few counts. This chain connects TRBV10-3 to TRBJ2-1; no clear D. Trimming pared 1 base from V and 9 bases from J, leaving 4 bases between. In germline, CDR1 is ENHRY, CDR2 SYGVKD. This CDR3 spans 11 amino acids. This CDR3 is CAISELGEQFF. CDR3 in DNA: TGTGCCATCAGTGAGTTGGGTGAGCAGTTCTTC.

This chain uses TRBV21-1 with TRBJ2-7; TRBD1, as called in the table, went unchecked against the DNA. TRBV21-1 is a pseudogene segment. CDR3 length: 16 residues. As DNA, the CDR3 is TGTGCCAGCAGCAAAGGACGGGACAGGTGTCCCGACGAGCAGTACTTC. It codes for CASSKGRDRCPDEQYF.

The rearrangement uses TRBV10-2 and TRBJ1-4, with 10 bases lining up with TRBD1. Per the germline V gene, CDR1 is WSHSY and CDR2 is SAAADI. The CDR3 consists of 16 residues. The junction had 7 bases not matched to a gene; V was cut back by 2 bases and J by 7 bases. CDR3 DNA sequence: TGCGCCAGCAGTGAGGCCCGGACAGGGGGGAGTGAAAAACTGTTTTTT. Amino acid sequence: CASSEARTGGSEKLFF.

This clonotype was seen ten or more times. The V and J genes are TRBV29-1 and TRBJ1-2; tentatively, D is TRBD1 (5 bases). The CDR3 loop spans 13 amino acids. Deletions cut 5 bases from V and 0 bases from J, with 10 bases between. Germline CDR1 is SQVTM and CDR2 is ANQGSEA. The CDR3 nucleotides are TGCAGCGTTCCGGACACCCCTAACTATGGCTACACCTTC. Translation: CSVPDTPNYGYTF. Drawing the rest from reference TRBV29-1 and TRBJ1-2, the complete variable domain is SAVISQKPSRDICQRGTSLTIQCQVDSQVTMMFWYRQQPGQSLTLIATANQGSEATYESGFVIDKFPISRPNLTFSTLTVSNMSPEDSSIYLCSVPDTPNYGYTFGSGTRLTVV.

In its sample, this clonotype was seen many times. The CDR3 here is CASSYVLAGYGELFF. CDR3 nucleotide sequence: TGTGCCAGCAGTTACGTACTAGCGGGATACGGGGAGCTGTTTTTT. The chain joins TRBV6-6 to TRBJ2-2; 10 nucleotides agree with TRBD2. CDR1 MNHNY and CDR2 SVGAGI come from the germline V gene (reference sequence). The ends lost 2 bases at V and 7 bases at J; junction bases unmatched: 4. The CDR3 runs to 15 residues.

At least ten counts were recorded for this clonotype. CDR3 in DNA: TGTGCCAGCACCCTAAGGGCAGTACCTTACGAGCAGTACTTC. Translation gives CASTLRAVPYEQYF. The chain couples TRBV2 to TRBJ2-7; D is uncertain. In germline, CDR1 is SNHLY, CDR2 FYNNEI. CDR3 length equals 14 residues. V dropped 7 bases and J dropped 4 bases, with 17 bases sitting between them.

As regards this clonotype: A much more abundant neighbour one base away suggests this may be a read error. V is TRBV12-3 or TRBV12-4 and J is TRBJ2-2; D might be TRBD1 or TRBD2, each matching 5 bases. CDR3 length: 16 amino acids. The CDR3 DNA reads TGTGCCAGCAGAGTGAGGGGTGGGACGAACACCGGGGAGCTGCTTTTT. Translation gives CASRVRGGTNTGELLF.

This clonotype has at least ten counts. J is TRBJ2-3 and V is TRBV7-9, with D unclear. Germline V lookup: CDR1 SEHNR, CDR2 FQNEAQ (reference sequence). The V gene lost 5 bases and the J gene lost 4 bases, with 4 bases spanning the gap. The CDR3 runs to 11 residues. CDR3 in amino acids: CASSAPDTQYF. In DNA form, the CDR3 reads TGTGCCAGCAGCGCCCCAGATACGCAGTATTTT.

This clonotype was found many times. The chain combines TRBV29-1 with TRBJ2-1; TRBD2 matches 14 bases. The CDR3 loop spans 20 amino acids. CDR1 and CDR2 (germline): SQVTM, ANQGSEA. J was trimmed by 4 bases and V by 6 bases; bases with no gene match: 20. This CDR3 reads CSVLIESGLAGVMGYNEQFF. CDR3 DNA: TGCAGCGTCCTGATAGAGTCGGGACTAGCGGGAGTTATGGGTTACAATGAGCAGTTCTTC.

Many counts were recorded for this clonotype. J is TRBJ2-7 and V is TRBV19; D not certain. Trimming pared 9 bases from V and 2 bases from J, leaving 14 bases between. CDR1 and CDR2 (germline): LNHDA, SQIVND (reference sequence). The CDR3 extends over 13 amino acids. The CDR3 reads CASSEGLPYEQYF. In DNA, the CDR3 is TGTGCCAGCAGTGAAGGTTTGCCCTACGAGCAGTACTTC.

This clonotype was counted at least ten times. The chain is built from TRBV6-5 and TRBJ2-7, with TRBD2 matching 10 bases. V was pared by 5 bases and J by 1 base, with 8 bases of the junction left unmatched. CDR1 and CDR2 from the germline V gene are MNHEY and SVGAGI. The CDR3 runs 16 residues. CDR3 residues: CASSPGTAGGSYEQYF. The CDR3 DNA reads TGTGCCAGCAGTCCCGGCACAGCGGGAGGGTCCTACGAGCAGTACTTC.

In its sample, this clonotype was seen many times. This chain uses TRBV9 with TRBJ2-7; D is undetermined. Germline V gives CDR1 SGDLS, CDR2 YYNGEE. Between the trimmed V and J ends, which lost 4 bases and 3 bases, there was a span of 11 bases. The CDR3 extends over 13 amino acids. For the CDR3, the DNA is TGTGCCAGCAGCCCCCCGACGAGCTACGAGCAGTACTTC. This codes for CASSPPTSYEQYF. The full variable domain, rest sourced from reference TRBV9 and TRBJ2-7, is DSGVTQTPKHLITATGQRVTLRCSPRSGDLSVYWYQQSLDQGLQFLIQYYNGEERAKGNILERFSAQQFPDLHSELNLSSLELGDSALYFCASSPPTSYEQYFGPGTRLTVT.

In its sample, this clonotype was seen many times. This chain connects TRBV30 to TRBJ1-1; D perhaps matches TRBD1 (6 bases). The CDR3 covers 15 residues. V was pared by 1 base and J by 5 bases, with 17 bases between. The V gene's germline CDR1 is GTSNPN and CDR2 SVGIG (reference sequence). CDR3 protein: CAWSETGGAGTEAFF. The CDR3 DNA follows: TGTGCCTGGAGTGAGACCGGGGGCGCGGGGACTGAAGCTTTCTTT.